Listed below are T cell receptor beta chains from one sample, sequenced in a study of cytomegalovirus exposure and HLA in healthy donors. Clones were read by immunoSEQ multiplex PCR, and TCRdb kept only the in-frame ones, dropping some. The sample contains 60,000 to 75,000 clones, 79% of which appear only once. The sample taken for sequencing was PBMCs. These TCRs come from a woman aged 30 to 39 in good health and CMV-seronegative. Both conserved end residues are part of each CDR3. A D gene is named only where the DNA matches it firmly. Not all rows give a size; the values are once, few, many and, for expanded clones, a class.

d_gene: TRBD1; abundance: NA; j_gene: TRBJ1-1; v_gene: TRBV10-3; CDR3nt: TGTGCCACTTCAGGGACAGGGCAGACTGAAGCTTTCTTT; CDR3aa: CATSGTGQTEAFF
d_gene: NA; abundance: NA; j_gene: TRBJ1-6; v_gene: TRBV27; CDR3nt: TGTGCCAGCAGTTTCAACAGCGGCTCCTATAATTCACCCCTCCACTTT; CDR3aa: CASSFNSGSYNSPLHF
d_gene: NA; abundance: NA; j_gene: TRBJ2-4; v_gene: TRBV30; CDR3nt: TGTGCCTGGAGTTCCAATGTAGCCAAAAACATTCAGTACTTC; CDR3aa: CAWSSNVAKNIQYF
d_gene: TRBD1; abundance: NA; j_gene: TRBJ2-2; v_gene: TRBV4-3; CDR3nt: TGCGCCAGCAGCCAAGGCCGGGACAGATATACCGGGGAGCTGTTTTTT; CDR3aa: CASSQGRDRYTGELFF
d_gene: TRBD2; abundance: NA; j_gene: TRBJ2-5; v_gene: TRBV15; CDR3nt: TGTGCCACCAGCACTCGGGGGGGCAGGAGACACCAAGAGACCCAGTACTTC; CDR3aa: CATSTRGGRRHQETQYF
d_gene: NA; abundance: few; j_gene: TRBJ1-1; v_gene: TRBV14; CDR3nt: TGTGCCAGCAGCCAAGTGGCTGGGGGCAACACTGAAGCTTTCTTT; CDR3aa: CASSQVAGGNTEAFF
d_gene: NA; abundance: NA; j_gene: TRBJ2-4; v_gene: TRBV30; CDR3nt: TGTGCCTGGAGTGTGGGGTGGGCCGGGGAAAACATTCAGTACTTC; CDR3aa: CAWSVGWAGENIQYF
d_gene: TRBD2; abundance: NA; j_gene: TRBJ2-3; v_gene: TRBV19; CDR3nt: TGTGCCAGTAGTGCGACTAGCGGGGGGGTATCTAGCACAGATACGCAGTATTTT; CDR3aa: CASSATSGGVSSTDTQYF
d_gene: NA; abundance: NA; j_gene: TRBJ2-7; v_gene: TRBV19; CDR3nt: TGTGCCAGTAGTATAAACAGGGTAACCCACGAGCAGTACTTC; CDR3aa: CASSINRVTHEQYF
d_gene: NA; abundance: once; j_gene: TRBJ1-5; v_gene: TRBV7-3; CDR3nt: TGTGCCAGCAGCTTAAATGGCGGTCAGCCCCAGCATTTT; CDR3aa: CASSLNGGQPQHF
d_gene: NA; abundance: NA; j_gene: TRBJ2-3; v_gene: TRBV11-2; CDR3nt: TGTGCCAGCAGCTTAGATGGCCTCACAGATACGCAGTATTTT; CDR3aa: CASSLDGLTDTQYF
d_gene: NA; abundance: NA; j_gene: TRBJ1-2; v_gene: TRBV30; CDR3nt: TGTGCCTGGAGTCTCGACACCAACTATGGCTACACCTTC; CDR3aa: CAWSLDTNYGYTF
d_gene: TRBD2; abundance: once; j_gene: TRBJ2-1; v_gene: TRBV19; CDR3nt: TGTGCCAGTAGTATAGATCTCGGACTAGCGGGGACCTACAATGAGCAGTTCTTC; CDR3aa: CASSIDLGLAGTYNEQFF
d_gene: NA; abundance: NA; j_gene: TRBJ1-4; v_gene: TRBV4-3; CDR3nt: TGCGCCAGCAGCCAAGATCCCGACAGGATTAATGAAAAACTGTTTTTT; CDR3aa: CASSQDPDRINEKLFF
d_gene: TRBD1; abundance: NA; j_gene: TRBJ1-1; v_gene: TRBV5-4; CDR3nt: TGTGCCAGCAGCGGCGTAACGGGACAGGGGGGCACTGAAGCTTTCTTT; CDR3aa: CASSGVTGQGGTEAFF
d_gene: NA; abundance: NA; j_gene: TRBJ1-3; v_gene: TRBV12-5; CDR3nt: TGTGCTAGTGGTCGGGCAGGGGAAGGCGGAAACACCATATATTTT; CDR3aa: CASGRAGEGGNTIYF
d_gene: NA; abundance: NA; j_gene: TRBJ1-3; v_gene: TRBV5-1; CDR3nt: TGCGCCAGCAGCGAAGCGTCTTCTGGAAACACCATATATTTT; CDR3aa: CASSEASSGNTIYF
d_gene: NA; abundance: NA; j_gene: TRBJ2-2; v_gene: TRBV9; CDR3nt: TGTGCCAGCAGCCCTCGGGCAGGGGAAAACACCGGGGAGCTGTTTTTT; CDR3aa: CASSPRAGENTGELFF
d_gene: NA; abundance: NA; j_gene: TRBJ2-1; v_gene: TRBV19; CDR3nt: TGTGCCAGCCGAGTAGTCAATGAGCAGTTCTTC; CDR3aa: CASRVVNEQFF
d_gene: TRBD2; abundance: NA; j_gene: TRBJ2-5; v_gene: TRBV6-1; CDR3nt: TGTGCCAGCAGGGTGGGACTAGCGGGAGAGGAGACCCAGTACTTC; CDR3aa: CASRVGLAGEETQYF
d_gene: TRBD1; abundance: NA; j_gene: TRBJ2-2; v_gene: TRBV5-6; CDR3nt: TGTGCCAGCAGCCCCGGGACAGGGGAGGTTTCCGGGGAGCTGTTTTTT; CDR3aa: CASSPGTGEVSGELFF
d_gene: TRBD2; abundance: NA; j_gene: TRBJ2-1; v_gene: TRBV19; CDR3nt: TGTGCCAGTCGCATTAATCGACTAGCGGGTTACAATGAGCAGTTCTTC; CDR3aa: CASRINRLAGYNEQFF
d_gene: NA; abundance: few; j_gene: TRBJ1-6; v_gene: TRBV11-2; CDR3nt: TGTGCCAGCAGCTTAGATCGGTCAGGGGTCCCTCGCTCCTATAATTCACCCCTCCACTTT; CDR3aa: CASSLDRSGVPRSYNSPLHF
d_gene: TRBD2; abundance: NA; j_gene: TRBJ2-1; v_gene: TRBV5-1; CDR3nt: TGCGCCAGCAGCTACGGGGGGGCATCCTACAATGAGCAGTTCTTC; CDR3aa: CASSYGGASYNEQFF
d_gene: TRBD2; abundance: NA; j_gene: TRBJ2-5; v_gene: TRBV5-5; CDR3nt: TGTGCCAGCAGGTCGGGCGGGGGAAAAGAGACCCAGTACTTC; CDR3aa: CASRSGGGKETQYF
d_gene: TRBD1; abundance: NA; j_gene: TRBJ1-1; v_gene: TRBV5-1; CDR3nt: TGCGCCAGCAAAACAGGGGGCACTGAAGCTTTCTTT; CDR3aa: CASKTGGTEAFF
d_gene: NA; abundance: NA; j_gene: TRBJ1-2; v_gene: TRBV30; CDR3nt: TGTGCCTGGACCCCAACAGGGAAGAAGTATGGCTACACCTTC; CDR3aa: CAWTPTGKKYGYTF
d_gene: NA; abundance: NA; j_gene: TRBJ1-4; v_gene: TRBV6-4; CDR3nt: TGTGCCAGCAGTGACGGAGGGAGGGATCAGGAAAAACTGTTTTTT; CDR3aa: CASSDGGRDQEKLFF
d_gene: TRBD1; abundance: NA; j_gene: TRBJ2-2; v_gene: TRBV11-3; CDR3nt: TGTGCCAGCAGCTTAGGGGACAGGGTTACGGACACCGGGGAGCTGTTTTTT; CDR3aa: CASSLGDRVTDTGELFF
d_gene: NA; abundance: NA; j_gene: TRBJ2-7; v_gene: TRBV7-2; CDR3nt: TGTGCCAGCAGCTTAGAGTGGGGCGGAGACGAGCAGTACTTC; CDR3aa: CASSLEWGGDEQYF
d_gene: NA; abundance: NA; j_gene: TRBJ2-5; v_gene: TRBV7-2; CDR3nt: TGTGCCAGCAGCTTGTTAGGGGTGGGAGAGACCCAGTACTTC; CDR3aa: CASSLLGVGETQYF
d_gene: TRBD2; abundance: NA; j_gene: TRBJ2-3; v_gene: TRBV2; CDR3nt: TGTGCCAGCACAGGGCTAGCGGGAGGGTTGTTTACGGATACGCAGTATTTT; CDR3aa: CASTGLAGGLFTDTQYF
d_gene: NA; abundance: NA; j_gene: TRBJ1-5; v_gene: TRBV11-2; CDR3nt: TGTGCCAGCAGCCCCGGTGGGGGGCAGCCCCAGCATTTT; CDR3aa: CASSPGGGQPQHF
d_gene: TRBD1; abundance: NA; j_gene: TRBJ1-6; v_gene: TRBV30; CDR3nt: TGTGCCTTCTCGGGACAGGAAAATTCACCCCTCCACTTT; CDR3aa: CAFSGQENSPLHF
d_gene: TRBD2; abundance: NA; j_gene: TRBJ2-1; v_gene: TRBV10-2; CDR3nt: TGCGCCAGCAGTGAGGGGAGGGGCGATGAGCAGTTCTTC; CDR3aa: CASSEGRGDEQFF
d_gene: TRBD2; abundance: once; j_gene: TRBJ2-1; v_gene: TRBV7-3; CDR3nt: TGTGCCAGCAGCTCACAGAGCGGGAGCTCCTACAATGAGCAGTTCTTC; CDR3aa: CASSSQSGSSYNEQFF
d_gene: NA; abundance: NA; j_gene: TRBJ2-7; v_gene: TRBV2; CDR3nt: TGTGCCAGCAGCCCTACAGAGATCTACGAGCAGTACTTC; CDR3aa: CASSPTEIYEQYF